Listed below are T cell receptor beta chains from one sample, sequenced in a study of blood T cells in healthy people across ages. One entry per CDR3 protein results from TCRdb running MiXCR on the 5' RACE reads. Of 910,000 or so distinct CDR3 sequences in the sample, roughly 50% were seen once. Source material: blood. These receptor sequences come from a woman aged 55-75 years in good health. Each CDR3 is given with its conserved first and last residue. A D gene is named only where the DNA matches it firmly. The size field is filled for only some rows; it gives once, few, many or a size class.

size,D,J,length,V,DNA,CDR3
NA,NA,TRBJ2-7,13,TRBV6-2/TRBV6-3,TGTGCCAGCAGTCCGGGACTTCTCTACGAGCAGTACTTC,CASSPGLLYEQYF
NA,NA,TRBJ2-6,15,TRBV12-3/TRBV12-4,TGTGCCGGCAGTTTGTCCATCTCTGGGGCCAACGTCCTGACTTTC,CAGSLSISGANVLTF
NA,NA,TRBJ2-3,14,TRBV5-1,TGCGCCAGCAGCCTCGCCCGGGAAGGGAATACGCAGTATTTT,CASSLAREGNTQYF
many,NA,TRBJ2-4,12,TRBV5-1,TGCGCCAGCAGCTTCGGAGAAAACATTCAGTACTTC,CASSFGENIQYF
NA,TRBD2,TRBJ2-1,12,TRBV28,TGTGCCAGCGGGACTAGTCATAATGAGCAGTTCTTC,CASGTSHNEQFF
NA,NA,TRBJ2-7,13,TRBV2,TGTGCCAGTCGGGACTCTCCGACCTACGAGCAGTACTTC,CASRDSPTYEQYF
NA,TRBD2,TRBJ2-3,15,TRBV20-1,TGCAGTGCTGCCCCGGGAAGCGGGAGCCCGAATACGCAGTATTTT,CSAAPGSGSPNTQYF
few,NA,TRBJ1-1,15,TRBV12-3/TRBV12-4,TGTGCCAGCAGTTTAGTCGGGGTTTTGGGTACTGAAGCTTTCTTT,CASSLVGVLGTEAFF
NA,NA,TRBJ1-1,14,TRBV7-2,TGTGCCAGCAGCCTTCGTTCCAGCACCGCGGAAGCTTTCTTT,CASSLRSSTAEAFF
NA,TRBD2,TRBJ2-1,14,TRBV6-1,TGTGCCAGCAGGATGGCGGGAGGGGGGAATGAGCAGTTCTTC,CASRMAGGGNEQFF
NA,NA,TRBJ1-2,13,TRBV10-3,TGTGCCACTTCAGACTCAGGGGACTATGGCTACACCTTC,CATSDSGDYGYTF
few,TRBD1,TRBJ2-7,15,TRBV6-6,TGTGCCAGCAGTCGGGGACAGGTCAACTCCTACGAGCAGTACTTC,CASSRGQVNSYEQYF
NA,TRBD2,TRBJ2-3,15,TRBV7-6,TGTGCCAGCAGCCAAGGGCGAGCGGGAGGAAATACGCAGTATTTT,CASSQGRAGGNTQYF
NA,TRBD1,TRBJ1-2,16,TRBV20-1,TGCAGTGCTGCCCCCGCCGACAGGGCCCGGTGGGATGGCTACACCTTC,CSAAPADRARWDGYTF
few,NA,TRBJ2-1,12,TRBV20-1,TGCAGTGCTAGACCGACTATAAATGAGCAGTTCTTC,CSARPTINEQFF
once,NA,TRBJ2-2,15,TRBV11-2,TGTGCCAATGGGGCGGGTAGCCTGGCGGCCGGGGAGCTGTTTTTT,CANGAGSLAAGELFF
NA,TRBD1,TRBJ1-4,15,TRBV18,TGTGCCAGCTCCCGATCCGACAGGGGTACTGAAAAACTGTTTTTT,CASSRSDRGTEKLFF
NA,TRBD1,TRBJ2-7,13,TRBV30,TGTGCCTGGACCTCCGGGACAGACTACGAGCAGTACTTC,CAWTSGTDYEQYF
few,NA,TRBJ2-5,13,TRBV6-6,TGTGCCAGCATGGGACAATCCTACAATGAGCAGTACTTC,CASMGQSYNEQYF
NA,NA,TRBJ1-5,18,TRBV7-9,TGTGCCAGCAGTTCAGGCGACCCAGGACGGCCTGAGGATCAGCCCCAGCATTTT,CASSSGDPGRPEDQPQHF
few,TRBD1,TRBJ1-2,16,TRBV7-2,TGTGCCAGCAGCTTAGCCCGACAGGGGGCAAACTATGGCTACACCTTC,CASSLARQGANYGYTF
few,NA,TRBJ2-1,14,TRBV4-1,TGCGCCAGCAGCCAAGGCTATAGCCCGGATGAGCAGTTCTTC,CASSQGYSPDEQFF
NA,NA,TRBJ2-5,12,TRBV29-1,TGCAGCGCTCAGACGGATTTAGAGACCCAGTACTTC,CSAQTDLETQYF
NA,NA,TRBJ1-1,12,TRBV29-1,TGCAGCGTAAGGGTGGTGAACACTGAAGCTTTCTTT,CSVRVVNTEAFF
NA,NA,TRBJ1-2,11,TRBV20-1,TGCAGTGCTAGGATCCGAACTGGCTACACCTTC,CSARIRTGYTF
many,TRBD1,TRBJ1-6,17,TRBV7-2,TGTGCCAGCAGCCGGACCGGGACAGGGGGTACGAATTCACCCCTCCACTTT,CASSRTGTGGTNSPLHF
NA,NA,TRBJ2-1,14,TRBV29-1,TGCAGCGTTGAAAGCCGGGACGCGCAAGAGACCCAGTTCTTC,CSVESRDAQETQFF
NA,NA,TRBJ1-6,14,TRBV24-1,TGTGCCACCAGTCGGTCAGAGTTTAATTCACCCCTCCACTTT,CATSRSEFNSPLHF
NA,NA,TRBJ1-2,15,TRBV3-1,TGTGCCAGCAGCCAACCCGGACAGAAAGCTTATGGCTACACCTTC,CASSQPGQKAYGYTF
NA,TRBD2,TRBJ2-3,16,TRBV7-2,TGTGCCAGCAGCTACCGTAGCGGGCCTAGCACAGATACGCAGTATTTT,CASSYRSGPSTDTQYF
few,NA,TRBJ2-5,15,TRBV7-8,TGTGCCAGCAGCTCCCTCGGCCTTACCGCAGAGACCCAGTACTTC,CASSSLGLTAETQYF
NA,NA,TRBJ2-5,12,TRBV2,TGTGCCAGGAGGGACGGCGGAGAGACCCAGTACTTC,CARRDGGETQYF
NA,NA,TRBJ1-4,11,TRBV20-1,TGCAGTGCTCCGCATAATGAAAAACTGTTTTTT,CSAPHNEKLFF
NA,NA,TRBJ1-6,13,TRBV20-1,TGCAGTGCATCAGACAGTGGTGAAATGGCCCTCCACTTT,CSASDSGEMALHF
NA,NA,TRBJ1-1,14,TRBV20-1,TGCAGTGCTAGTAGACAGATCTTGAACACTGAAGCTTTCTTT,CSASRQILNTEAFF
few,NA,TRBJ2-5,13,TRBV6-2/TRBV6-3,TGTGCCAGCAGTAACAGGGAATTGAGGGAGCAGTACTTC,CASSNRELREQYF
NA,TRBD1,TRBJ2-7,15,TRBV3-1,TGTGCCAGCAGCCAGGACCGGGACAGCTACAATGAGCAGTACTTC,CASSQDRDSYNEQYF
NA,TRBD1,TRBJ1-5,15,TRBV6-6,TGTGCCAGCAGTTTACAGGGGCGGGGGAATCAGCCCCAGCATTTT,CASSLQGRGNQPQHF
NA,TRBD1,TRBJ1-5,14,TRBV29-1,TGCAGCGTGGCACAGGGGGCCGGCAATCAGCCCCAGCATTTT,CSVAQGAGNQPQHF
NA,TRBD1,TRBJ2-4,14,TRBV24-1,TGTGCCACCAGTGATAGGGACAGGGACGGGGAGCAGTACTTC,CATSDRDRDGEQYF
NA,TRBD2,TRBJ2-3,18,TRBV6-5,TGTGCCATCAGTTACACCAGGCCCGGACTAGCGGGAGGTAATACGCAGTATTTT,CAISYTRPGLAGGNTQYF
few,NA,TRBJ1-5,13,TRBV20-1,TGCAGTGCTAGAGACCTGGTGAATCAGCCCCAGCATTTT,CSARDLVNQPQHF
NA,NA,TRBJ2-1,13,TRBV4-3,TGCGCCAGCAGCCAAGATCTGGAGAGGGAGCAGTTCTTC,CASSQDLEREQFF
NA,NA,TRBJ1-4,13,TRBV20-1,TGCAGTGCTAGAGAGCAGGGAGATGAAAAACTGTTTTTT,CSAREQGDEKLFF
NA,NA,TRBJ2-7,11,TRBV6-2/TRBV6-3,TGTGCCAGCGCCCAATCCTACGAGCAGTACTTC,CASAQSYEQYF
NA,NA,TRBJ2-3,15,TRBV4-1,TGCGCCAGCAGCCAATCGACGGTTAGCACAGATACGCAGTATTTT,CASSQSTVSTDTQYF
few,NA,TRBJ2-7,14,TRBV20-1,TGCAGTGCTCGCCGCCTCCGCTGGGGCTACGAGCAGTACTTC,CSARRLRWGYEQYF
NA,NA,TRBJ1-4,14,TRBV6-4,TGTGCCAGCAGGCCGGACGGGGGGTCCGAAAAACTGTTTTTT,CASRPDGGSEKLFF
NA,NA,TRBJ1-1,11,TRBV18,TGTGCCAGCTCTTCATTGGCTGAAGCTTTCTTT,CASSSLAEAFF
NA,NA,TRBJ2-7,17,TRBV3-1,TGTGCCAGCAGCCAACAGGTTCGCACTAGTTCGATCTACGAGCAGTACTTC,CASSQQVRTSSIYEQYF
few,NA,TRBJ2-3,17,TRBV4-1,TGCGCCAGCAGCCAATCCGAGGGTGGACCGAACTTAAATACGCAGTATTTT,CASSQSEGGPNLNTQYF
NA,TRBD2,TRBJ2-7,15,TRBV12-3/TRBV12-4,TGTGCCAGCAGCTCCAAGCGGGAGGGCCGGTACGAGCAGTACTTC,CASSSKREGRYEQYF
NA,NA,TRBJ1-3,14,TRBV21-1,TGTGCCAGCAGCAAGGGGGACTCTGGAAACACCATATATTTT,CASSKGDSGNTIYF
NA,TRBD2,TRBJ2-5,13,TRBV28,TGTGCCAGCAGACTAGCGAACCAAGAGACCCAGTACTTC,CASRLANQETQYF
once,NA,TRBJ1-2,15,TRBV6-2/TRBV6-3,TGTGCCAGCAAACATAACAGACTCCAACAGGATGGCTACACCTTC,CASKHNRLQQDGYTF
NA,NA,TRBJ2-7,13,TRBV7-2,TGTGCCAGCAGCCTCCAGGTGACCTACGAGCAGTACTTC,CASSLQVTYEQYF
NA,NA,TRBJ2-3,16,TRBV28,TGTGCCAGTAGGAATATAGCGGAGCTTCCCACAGATACGCAGTATTTT,CASRNIAELPTDTQYF
NA,TRBD2,TRBJ2-1,16,TRBV15,TGTGCCACCAGCAGAATTTGGAGGGAGGGGTCCAATGAGCAGTTCTTC,CATSRIWREGSNEQFF
few,TRBD2,TRBJ2-3,17,TRBV6-6,TGTGCCAGCAGTTACCCGGGGCTAGCGGGTATCACAGATACGCAGTATTTT,CASSYPGLAGITDTQYF